This T cell receptor beta chain was captured in a study of breast tumors, draining lymph nodes, adjacent tissues. Germline assignment: CDR1 SGHTA and CDR2 FQGNSA. The length of the CDR3 is 13 residues. V lost 6 bases and J lost 5, with 10 bases in between. The lymph nodes were axillary draining lymph nodes from breast cancer patients. This clonotype was detected ten times or more. Using its own MiXCR run on the multiplex PCR reads, TCRdb lists one record per CDR3 protein. The table records 150,000 to 200,000 distinct CDR3 sequences, roughly 31% of them present only once. The clonotype was recovered from a female donor with breast cancer. Some clones in this sample may be carry-over from other donors' samples. Sequenced: axillary lymph node tissue. The V and J genes are TRBV7-2 and TRBJ2-2; possible D gene TRBD1, 6 bases. The CDR3 protein is CASRPQGTGELFF. CDR3 DNA sequence: TGTGCCAGCAGACCACAGGGAACCGGGGAGCTGTTTTTT.